This entry describes one T cell receptor beta chain. This entry comes from a study of blood T cell repertoires in COVID-19. TCRdb's copy holds only in-frame clones and misses some; the assay was immunoSEQ multiplex PCR. Of 40,000 to 65,000 clones listed, around 84% are singletons. The sample consisted of peripheral blood. The TCR originated in a man aged 70-80 years with active COVID-19.

The CDR3 nucleotides read TGCGCCAGCAGCCAAGGGCAGGGGAATCAGCCCCAGCATTTT. The encoded protein is CASSQGQGNQPQHF. The V and J genes are TRBV4-3 and TRBJ1-5; weak D call: TRBD1 (6 bases). V shed 1 base and J shed 4 bases, with 8 bases lying between them. In germline, CDR1 is LGHNA, CDR2 YSLEER. This CDR3 has 14 residues.